This is a list of T cell receptor beta chains from one sample in a study of beta chain features in type 1 diabetes. Libraries were prepared by immunoSEQ multiplex PCR; TCRdb keeps only in-frame clonotypes and omits some of them. The sample lists 200,000 to 300,000 clones, approximately 20% occurring once. The sample comprised naive CD4+ T cells from blood. These receptor sequences come from a woman aged 40 to 49 with type 1 diabetes. Each CDR3 is given with its conserved first and last residue. D genes are given only for firm matches. The size of a clone is reported for some rows only, either as once, few or many, or as a class for expanded clones.

d_gene: -
j_gene: TRBJ1-2
v_gene: TRBV4-2
abundance: few
CDR3aa: CASSQGQTRANYGYTF
CDR3nt: TGTGCCAGCAGCCAAGGACAGACTCGGGCTAACTATGGCTACACCTTC

d_gene: TRBD1
j_gene: TRBJ1-4
v_gene: TRBV5-6
abundance: -
CDR3aa: CASSFTGTGGEKLFF
CDR3nt: TGTGCCAGCAGCTTTACCGGGACAGGGGGTGAAAAACTGTTTTTT

d_gene: TRBD2
j_gene: TRBJ2-5
v_gene: TRBV11-2
abundance: -
CDR3aa: CASSVTSGGYQETQYF
CDR3nt: TGTGCCAGCAGCGTCACTAGCGGGGGGTACCAAGAGACCCAGTACTTC

d_gene: TRBD1
j_gene: TRBJ2-7
v_gene: TRBV15
abundance: -
CDR3aa: CATSRPPGQFSYEQYF
CDR3nt: TGTGCCACCAGCAGACCACCGGGACAGTTCTCCTACGAGCAGTACTTC

d_gene: -
j_gene: TRBJ1-1
v_gene: TRBV7-3
abundance: few
CDR3aa: CASSLGAMNTEAFF
CDR3nt: TGTGCCAGCAGCTTAGGGGCTATGAACACTGAAGCTTTCTTT

d_gene: TRBD1
j_gene: TRBJ1-2
v_gene: TRBV30
abundance: few
CDR3aa: CAAQGANYGYTF
CDR3nt: TGTGCCGCACAGGGGGCTAACTATGGCTACACCTTC

d_gene: -
j_gene: TRBJ2-7
v_gene: TRBV5-1
abundance: -
CDR3aa: CASSLDFTYEQYF
CDR3nt: TGCGCCAGCAGCTTGGACTTTACGTACGAGCAGTACTTC

d_gene: -
j_gene: TRBJ1-1
v_gene: TRBV9
abundance: -
CDR3aa: CASSVASDTEAFF
CDR3nt: TGTGCCAGCAGCGTAGCTTCTGACACTGAAGCTTTCTTT

d_gene: -
j_gene: TRBJ1-2
v_gene: TRBV15
abundance: few
CDR3aa: CATSRNRDGYTF
CDR3nt: TGTGCCACCAGCAGAAACAGGGATGGCTACACCTTC

d_gene: TRBD1
j_gene: TRBJ2-5
v_gene: TRBV29-1
abundance: -
CDR3aa: CSVERDRVQETQYF
CDR3nt: TGCAGCGTTGAAAGGGACAGGGTTCAAGAGACCCAGTACTTC

d_gene: -
j_gene: TRBJ2-5
v_gene: TRBV27
abundance: few
CDR3aa: CASSPQGQETQYF
CDR3nt: TGTGCCAGCAGTCCACAGGGACAAGAGACCCAGTACTTC

d_gene: -
j_gene: TRBJ1-2
v_gene: TRBV9
abundance: few
CDR3aa: CASSAPQGYTF
CDR3nt: TGTGCCAGCAGCGCGCCCCAGGGCTACACCTTC

d_gene: -
j_gene: TRBJ2-5
v_gene: TRBV4-2
abundance: few
CDR3aa: CASSPQGEDSQETQYF
CDR3nt: TGTGCCAGCAGCCCCCAGGGAGAGGACAGCCAAGAGACCCAGTACTTC

d_gene: TRBD2
j_gene: TRBJ2-5
v_gene: TRBV29-1
abundance: few
CDR3aa: CSVAPLAGEGETQYF
CDR3nt: TGCAGCGTCGCCCCACTAGCGGGAGAGGGAGAGACCCAGTACTTC

d_gene: TRBD1
j_gene: TRBJ2-5
v_gene: TRBV5-1
abundance: few
CDR3aa: CASSLGQGQETQYF
CDR3nt: TGCGCCAGCAGCTTAGGACAGGGGCAAGAGACCCAGTACTTC

d_gene: -
j_gene: TRBJ1-1
v_gene: TRBV9
abundance: -
CDR3aa: CASSVTGITEAFF
CDR3nt: TGTGCCAGCAGCGTTACAGGGATCACTGAAGCTTTCTTT

d_gene: TRBD1
j_gene: TRBJ1-2
v_gene: TRBV10-3
abundance: -
CDR3aa: CAISEGNRGNYGYTF
CDR3nt: TGTGCCATCAGTGAGGGTAACAGGGGGAATTATGGCTACACCTTC

d_gene: TRBD2
j_gene: TRBJ2-7
v_gene: TRBV13
abundance: once
CDR3aa: CASSSVGLAGEGEQYF
CDR3nt: TGTGCCAGCAGCTCCGTCGGACTAGCGGGAGAAGGCGAGCAGTACTTC

d_gene: TRBD2
j_gene: TRBJ2-1
v_gene: TRBV7-9
abundance: -
CDR3aa: CASSLASGAYNEQFF
CDR3nt: TGTGCCAGCAGCTTGGCTAGCGGGGCATACAATGAGCAGTTCTTC

d_gene: -
j_gene: TRBJ1-1
v_gene: TRBV10-3
abundance: few
CDR3aa: CAIRPEAADTEAFF
CDR3nt: TGTGCCATCAGGCCAGAGGCAGCGGACACTGAAGCTTTCTTT

d_gene: -
j_gene: TRBJ1-5
v_gene: TRBV7-2
abundance: -
CDR3aa: CASSLDVGSGPQHF
CDR3nt: TGTGCCAGCAGCTTAGACGTGGGGTCGGGACCCCAGCATTTT

d_gene: -
j_gene: TRBJ2-7
v_gene: TRBV15
abundance: -
CDR3aa: CATSRDGAAQTYEQYF
CDR3nt: TGTGCCACCAGCAGAGATGGTGCGGCGCAAACCTACGAGCAGTACTTC

d_gene: TRBD1
j_gene: TRBJ1-5
v_gene: TRBV30
abundance: -
CDR3aa: CAWSPGTVNQPQHF
CDR3nt: TGTGCCTGGAGTCCTGGGACAGTCAATCAGCCCCAGCATTTT

d_gene: -
j_gene: TRBJ2-1
v_gene: TRBV4-2
abundance: -
CDR3aa: CASSRTEGGEQFF
CDR3nt: TGTGCCAGCAGCCGAACTGAGGGTGGTGAGCAGTTCTTC

d_gene: -
j_gene: TRBJ1-1
v_gene: TRBV18
abundance: -
CDR3aa: CASSPQGPGTEAFF
CDR3nt: TGTGCCAGCTCACCACAGGGCCCGGGGACTGAAGCTTTCTTT

d_gene: TRBD1
j_gene: TRBJ1-5
v_gene: TRBV4-1
abundance: -
CDR3aa: CASSQDQGQTSQPQHF
CDR3nt: TGCGCCAGCAGCCAAGATCAGGGACAGACTAGTCAGCCCCAGCATTTT

d_gene: -
j_gene: TRBJ2-5
v_gene: TRBV19
abundance: few
CDR3aa: CASRRQSQETQYF
CDR3nt: TGTGCCAGTAGGAGACAGTCTCAAGAGACCCAGTACTTC

d_gene: -
j_gene: TRBJ2-7
v_gene: TRBV6-5
abundance: -
CDR3aa: CASSTRRVSYEQYF
CDR3nt: TGTGCCAGCAGTACTAGACGGGTGAGCTACGAGCAGTACTTC

d_gene: -
j_gene: TRBJ1-2
v_gene: TRBV29-1
abundance: -
CDR3aa: CSVRGDIWGYTF
CDR3nt: TGCAGCGTTAGAGGAGATATCTGGGGCTACACCTTC

d_gene: -
j_gene: TRBJ2-5
v_gene: TRBV2
abundance: -
CDR3aa: CASSPDLQETQYF
CDR3nt: TGTGCCAGCAGTCCTGACTTACAAGAGACCCAGTACTTC

d_gene: -
j_gene: TRBJ1-5
v_gene: TRBV29-1
abundance: few
CDR3aa: CSVGGRGGSNQPQHF
CDR3nt: TGCAGCGTTGGAGGAAGGGGTGGGAGCAATCAGCCCCAGCATTTT

d_gene: TRBD1
j_gene: TRBJ2-3
v_gene: TRBV10-3
abundance: -
CDR3aa: CAISEWGQGADTQYF
CDR3nt: TGTGCCATCAGTGAGTGGGGACAGGGTGCAGATACGCAGTATTTT

d_gene: TRBD2
j_gene: TRBJ2-1
v_gene: TRBV4-3
abundance: -
CDR3aa: CASSQAGLAGAGEQFF
CDR3nt: TGCGCCAGCAGCCAAGCCGGACTAGCGGGAGCTGGTGAGCAGTTCTTC

d_gene: TRBD2
j_gene: TRBJ2-1
v_gene: TRBV11-2
abundance: -
CDR3aa: CASSRATSGSHEQFF
CDR3nt: TGTGCCAGCAGCAGAGCGACTAGCGGGAGTCATGAGCAGTTCTTC

d_gene: -
j_gene: TRBJ1-1
v_gene: TRBV7-9
abundance: -
CDR3aa: CASSPDGVRGKAFF
CDR3nt: TGTGCCAGCAGCCCTGATGGGGTTAGGGGGAAAGCTTTCTTT

d_gene: TRBD2
j_gene: TRBJ2-3
v_gene: TRBV28
abundance: few
CDR3aa: CASRTSGRTDTQYF
CDR3nt: TGTGCCAGCCGGACTAGCGGGAGAACAGATACGCAGTATTTT

d_gene: -
j_gene: TRBJ2-5
v_gene: TRBV4-1
abundance: -
CDR3aa: CASRGLGKQETQYF
CDR3nt: TGCGCCAGCAGGGGGCTAGGGAAACAAGAGACCCAGTACTTC

d_gene: -
j_gene: TRBJ1-1
v_gene: TRBV5-6
abundance: -
CDR3aa: CASSLPGEAFF
CDR3nt: TGTGCCAGCAGCTTACCGGGGGAAGCTTTCTTT

d_gene: -
j_gene: TRBJ1-4
v_gene: TRBV4-2
abundance: few
CDR3aa: CASSREGPFEKLFF
CDR3nt: TGTGCCAGCAGCCGAGAGGGCCCTTTTGAAAAACTGTTTTTT

d_gene: TRBD1
j_gene: TRBJ1-6
v_gene: TRBV5-1
abundance: -
CDR3aa: CASSLRTGYNSPLHF
CDR3nt: TGCGCCAGCAGCTTGCGGACAGGATACAATTCACCCCTCCACTTT